The rows below give T cell receptor beta chains drawn from one sample of a study of cytomegalovirus exposure and HLA in healthy donors. The method was immunoSEQ multiplex PCR; TCRdb's version includes in-frame clones alone and lacks a portion of them. This table holds about 210,000 clones. The sequenced sample was PBMCs. Receptors were obtained from a woman aged 25-40 years in good health and CMV-seropositive. CDR3s include the opening cysteine and the closing phenylalanine or tryptophan. D genes are given only for firm matches.

>TRBJ1-2|TRBD1|TRBV19
TGTGCCAGTAGTCAGACAGGGTGGTATGGCTACACCTTC
CASSQTGWYGYTF
>TRBJ1-1|TRBD1|TRBV19
TGTGCCAGTAGTACACACCACAGGGGAACTGAAGCTTTCTTT
CASSTHHRGTEAFF
>TRBJ1-2|TRBD1|TRBV2
TGTGCCAGCAGTTTTTACCGGGACAGGGATCTTTATGGCTACACCTTC
CASSFYRDRDLYGYTF
>TRBJ2-6|TRBD1|TRBV5-1
TGCGCCAGCAGCCCAGACAGGGCTGGGGCCAACGTCCTGACTTTC
CASSPDRAGANVLTF
>TRBJ2-2|NA|TRBV2
TGTGCCAGCAAAGGACTCTACACCGGGGAGCTGTTTTTT
CASKGLYTGELFF
>TRBJ2-4|NA|TRBV6-1
TGTGCCAGCAGTGAACTGATAGATTTTCTTTCGGCCAAAAACATTCAGTACTTC
CASSELIDFLSAKNIQYF
>TRBJ2-5|TRBD2|TRBV14
TGTGCCAGCAGCCAAGAGAAGGGCGGGAGAATCGCAGAGACCCAGTACTTC
CASSQEKGGRIAETQYF
>TRBJ1-1|TRBD1|TRBV28
TGTGCCAGCAGTCCTGCGGACAGGGTGGGCACTGAAGCTTTCTTT
CASSPADRVGTEAFF
>TRBJ2-1|TRBD2|TRBV11-2
TGTGCCAGCAGCCCGATAGGAAGCGGGAGGTTCAATGAGCAGTTCTTC
CASSPIGSGRFNEQFF
>TRBJ2-7|NA|TRBV28
TGTGCCAGCAGCCAACAGGGCTACGAGCAGTACTTC
CASSQQGYEQYF
>TRBJ1-2|NA|TRBV28
TGTGCCAGCAGTTTAGAGAACTATGGCTACACCTTC
CASSLENYGYTF